A single sample gave rise to the 32 T cell receptor beta chains below, sequenced in a study of OX40 agonist ivuxolimab in advanced cancers. The assay was immunoSEQ multiplex PCR, and TCRdb's table has in-frame clones only and misses some. The table lists 30,000 to 35,000 clones, roughly nine tenths of them singletons, with around 38% in the top ten. The material sequenced was CD4+ or CD8+ T cells sorted from blood, taken in a trial of the OX40 agonist ivuxolimab. These TCRs come from an adult with an advanced solid tumor such as melanoma, head and neck, liver or kidney cancer.

The gene calls are TRBV5-1 and TRBJ2-3; D is perhaps TRBD1 (7 bases). The germline V gene has CDR1 SGHRS and CDR2 YFSETQ. Trimming pared 7 bases from V and 0 bases from J, leaving 24 bases between. The CDR3 covers 18 residues. CDR3 sequence: CASLARGTVSESTDTQYF. CDR3 DNA sequence: TGCGCCAGCTTAGCTCGGGGGACAGTCTCGGAGAGCACAGATACGCAGTATTTT.

The CDR3 coding sequence is TGTGCCAGCAGCCCCCCGGGGGCCATCTACGAGCAGTACTTC. Protein: CASSPPGAIYEQYF. The V gene is TRBV7-9, the J gene TRBJ2-7; D assignment may be TRBD1 or TRBD2 (6 bases each). CDR1 is SEHNR and CDR2 is FQNEAQ in the germline V gene (reference sequence). There are 14 residues in the CDR3. The V gene lost 5 bases and the J gene lost 3 bases, with 14 bases spanning the gap.

The V and J genes are TRBV28 and TRBJ2-3, with TRBD2 matching over 14 bases. Unmatched junction bases numbered 13, after V lost 6 bases and J lost 11 bases. The CDR3 has 16 amino acids. CDR1 and CDR2 from the germline V gene are MDHEN and SYDVKM. CDR3 protein: CASRKRLAGGPYKQYF. The CDR3, as DNA: TGTGCCAGCAGAAAGAGACTAGCGGGAGGGCCTTATAAGCAGTATTTT.

The chain recombines TRBV30 with TRBJ2-1; D gene uncertain. Per the germline V gene, CDR1 is GTSNPN and CDR2 is SVGIG (reference sequence). The V and J ends lost 3 bases and 6 bases respectively, with 21 bases between them. The CDR3 runs to 16 residues. CDR3 loop: CAWSLSRRNLGNEQFF. The DNA of the CDR3 is TGTGCCTGGAGCCTCAGTCGGAGAAATTTGGGCAATGAGCAGTTCTTC.

This clone counts as medium-sized. This CDR3 reads CASSGEGLYGYTF. The CDR3 DNA reads as TGTGCCAGCAGCGGCGAGGGCCTCTATGGCTACACCTTC. The rearrangement joins TRBV14 to TRBJ1-2, with D hard to call. The length of the CDR3 is 13 residues. Trimming took 5 bases from V and 4 from J, leaving 11 bases between them. Germline-derived CDR1 and CDR2 are SGHDN and FVKESK.

The chain combines TRBV19 with TRBJ1-5; D uncertain. Trimming shortened V by 3 bases and J by 7 bases, and 13 bases separated the two germline ends. The CDR3 totals 14 residues. Germline lookup yields CDR1 LNHDA and CDR2 SQIVND (reference sequence). The CDR3 sequence is CASSIYLLWQPQHF. CDR3 DNA sequence: TGTGCCAGTAGTATTTATCTTTTATGGCAGCCCCAGCATTTT.

The chain is built from TRBV9 and TRBJ2-2, with a tentative D call TRBD2 (5 bases). The V gene lost 0 bases and the J gene lost 3 bases, with 12 bases spanning the gap. CDR3 length: 16 residues. Germline CDR1 reads SGDLS; CDR2 reads YYNGEE. CDR3 protein: CASSVVSSPYTGELFF. The CDR3 DNA follows: TGTGCCAGCAGCGTAGTATCTAGCCCTTACACCGGGGAGCTGTTTTTT.

This clone was seen once. The chain recombines TRBV6-5 with TRBJ2-1; 8 bases agree with TRBD2. The V and J ends lost 2 bases and 0 bases, in that order; junction bases with no gene match: 0. Germline CDR1 reads MNHEY; CDR2 reads SVGAGI. The CDR3 loop spans 15 amino acids. The CDR3 bases are TGTGCCAGCAGTTACAGCGGGGGCTCCTACAATGAGCAGTTCTTC. It encodes CASSYSGGSYNEQFF.

The chain has TRBV6-4 and TRBJ2-2; TRBD1 agrees at 8 bases. In germline, CDR1 is MRHNA, CDR2 SNTAGT. V dropped 2 bases and J dropped 5; count of bases not matched to a gene: 4. The CDR3 has 15 residues. CDR3 loop: CASSDATGGTGELFF. The CDR3 DNA sequence: TGTGCCAGCAGTGACGCTACAGGGGGTACCGGGGAGCTGTTTTTT.

The chain is built from TRBV5-6 and TRBJ2-3; 7 bases are shared with TRBD2. J was trimmed by 2 bases and V by 4 bases; bases with no gene match: 7. The CDR3 consists of 15 residues. Germline V CDR1 and CDR2: SGHDT, YYEEEE. The CDR3 protein is CASSPWGGATDTQYF. CDR3 nucleotide sequence: TGTGCCAGCAGCCCTTGGGGAGGGGCCACAGATACGCAGTATTTT.

This sequence joins TRBV28 and TRBJ2-5; 11 nucleotides line up with TRBD2. Trimming removed 6 bases from V and 5 bases from J; junction bases left unmatched: 11. This CDR3 is 16 amino acids long. Per the germline V gene, CDR1 is MDHEN and CDR2 is SYDVKM. The chain's CDR3 is CASSLAGTSGRETQYF. CDR3 in DNA: TGTGCCAGCAGCCTCGCCGGGACTAGCGGACGTGAGACCCAGTACTTC.

The CDR3 region has the DNA TGTGCCAGCAGTTACGGGGAGGGACACACAGATACGCAGTATTTT. It translates to CASSYGEGHTDTQYF. The V gene is TRBV5-6, the J gene TRBJ2-3; tentatively, D is TRBD2 (7 bases). This CDR3 comprises 15 residues. Germline V CDR1 and CDR2: SGHDT, YYEEEE. Trimming removed 5 bases at V and 2 bases at J, with 15 bases between.

The chain uses TRBV28 and TRBJ2-7; D is unresolved. The CDR3 contains 13 residues. V gave up 5 bases and J gave up 2 bases, with 10 bases separating them. CDR1 and CDR2 from the germline V gene are MDHEN and SYDVKM. The CDR3 reads CASSLEFTYEQYF. CDR3 coding DNA: TGTGCCAGCAGTCTTGAGTTCACCTACGAGCAGTACTTC.

The rearrangement links TRBV19 to TRBJ2-7; 10 positions agree with TRBD1. Germline CDR1 is LNHDA and CDR2 is SQIVND (reference sequence). The CDR3 contains 16 residues. V shed 3 bases and J 6 bases; nucleotides not matched to a gene: 11. CDR3 coding DNA: TGTGCCAGTAGTATTTCCGGGACAGGGGTGTTGCGCGAGCAGTACTTC. It encodes CASSISGTGVLREQYF.

The chain combines TRBV15 with TRBJ2-1; D not certain. Trimming pared 1 base from V and 5 bases from J, leaving 6 bases between. The germline CDR1 and CDR2 sequences are LNHNV and YYDKDF (reference sequence). The CDR3 length is 13 residues. The CDR3 bases are TGTGCCACCAGCAGAGTACAAGACAATGAGCAGTTCTTC. Its translation: CATSRVQDNEQFF.

A remark on this clone: The junction and the germline gene differ at one end; a read error may be behind it. The chain has TRBV13 and TRBJ2-7; no firm D call. This CDR3 comprises 9 residues. Germline values: CDR1 PRHDT, CDR2 FYEKMQ (reference sequence). CDR3 sequence (DNA): TGTGCCAGCAGCTCCCATGACCGCTTC. Translation: CASSSHDRF.

J is TRBJ2-7 and V is TRBV30; 7 bases fit TRBD1. The germline CDR1 and CDR2 sequences are GTSNPN and SVGIG (reference sequence). V gave up 0 bases and J gave up 5 bases; unmatched junction bases: 7. The length of the CDR3 is 14 residues. CDR3: CAWSVFEGADEQYF. DNA of the CDR3: TGTGCCTGGAGTGTATTCGAGGGGGCCGACGAGCAGTACTTC. The full variable domain, rest sourced from reference TRBV30 and TRBJ2-7, is SQTIHQWPATLVQPVGSPLSLECTVEGTSNPNLYWYRQAAGRGLQLLFYSVGIGQISSEVPQNLSASRPQDRQFILSSKKLLLSDSGFYLCAWSVFEGADEQYFGPGTRLTVT.

V usage is TRBV9 and J usage is TRBJ2-7, with 7 nucleotides matching TRBD2. This CDR3 comprises 18 residues. Trimming removed 5 bases from V and 0 bases from J; junction bases left unmatched: 17. Germline CDR1 reads SGDLS; CDR2 reads YYNGEE. The CDR3 loop is CASRSPVLDGGSSYEQYF. CDR3 in DNA: TGTGCCAGCAGATCGCCCGTGCTTGACGGGGGGAGCTCCTACGAGCAGTACTTC.

The chain couples TRBV7-3 to TRBJ2-7; maybe TRBD1 (5 bases). Germline values: CDR1 SGHTA, CDR2 FQGTGA. The CDR3 is 13 residues long. Trimming took off 9 bases at V and 2 bases at J, with 14 bases between the two ends. CDR3 amino acids: CASSQGVTYEQYF. The CDR3 DNA sequence: TGTGCCAGTAGCCAAGGGGTAACCTACGAGCAGTACTTC. Using reference TRBV7-3 and TRBJ2-7 for the parts outside the CDR3, the full variable domain is GAGVSQTPSNKVTEKGKYVELRCDPISGHTALYWYRQSLGQGPEFLIYFQGTGAADDSGLPNDRFFAVRPEGSVSTLKIQRTERGDSAVYLCASSQGVTYEQYFGPGTRLTVT.

J is TRBJ2-1 and V is TRBV5-4, with 7 bases that match TRBD2. With V trimmed by 4 bases and J by 7 bases, 11 bases remained unmatched. The CDR3 contains 15 residues. Germline CDR1 reads SGHNT; CDR2 reads YYREEE (reference sequence). The CDR3 DNA is TGTGCCAGCAGCCCCCCTAGCGGTCGTTTAAATGAGCAGTTCTTC. Translating gives CASSPPSGRLNEQFF.

The rearrangement links TRBV11-2 to TRBJ1-5, with TRBD1 as a possible D gene (5 bases). CDR3 length: 15 amino acids. V lost 2 bases and J lost 2, with 10 bases in between. Germline V gene lookup returns CDR1 SGHAT and CDR2 FQNNGV. In DNA, the CDR3 is TGTGCCAGCAGCTTACGCGCGGGGGGCAATCAGCCCCAGCATTTT. This gives the protein CASSLRAGGNQPQHF.

V is TRBV29-1 and J is TRBJ2-3; D is unresolved. This CDR3 contains 14 residues. Germline V gene sequence: CDR1 SQVTM, CDR2 ANQGSEA. V dropped 2 bases and J dropped 0 bases, with 9 bases sitting between them. The CDR3 DNA reads as TGCAGCGTTGAACTGCAACCTAGCACAGATACGCAGTATTTT. It yields the protein CSVELQPSTDTQYF.

J is TRBJ1-1 and V is TRBV5-1; the D gene is possibly TRBD1 (5 bases). The germline V and J ends were trimmed by 4 bases and 1 base, with 8 bases remaining between them. The CDR3 runs 13 residues. Germline loops: CDR1 SGHRS, CDR2 YFSETQ. This CDR3 reads CASSPTGNTEAFF. The CDR3 nucleotides read TGCGCCAGCAGCCCAACAGGGAACACTGAAGCTTTCTTT.

V is TRBV19 and J is TRBJ2-1; TRBD1 matches 7 bases. The CDR3 consists of 14 residues. V lost 3 bases to trimming and J lost 4 bases; unmatched junction nucleotides: 3. CDR1 and CDR2 from the germline V gene are LNHDA and SQIVND (reference sequence). The CDR3 nucleotides read TGTGCCAGTAGTATGCTGGGACAGTACAATGAGCAGTTCTTC. Translation gives CASSMLGQYNEQFF.

This sequence joins TRBV10-2 and TRBJ2-1; tentative D call: TRBD1 (7 bases). With 8 bases removed from V and 8 bases from J, the gap between germline ends came to 13 bases. This CDR3 has 12 amino acids. Per germline, CDR1 WSHSY and CDR2 SAAADI. CDR3: CASEAGGYEQFF. Here the CDR3 DNA reads TGCGCCAGCGAGGCAGGGGGGTATGAGCAGTTCTTC.

The chain recombines TRBV5-3 with TRBJ2-5, with 8 bases identical to TRBD2. TRBV5-3 qualifies as an ORF whose function is uncertain. The CDR3 contains 14 residues. Trimming took 8 bases from V and 4 from J; bases not matched to a gene: 10. As DNA, the CDR3 is TGTGCCAGCAGTACGGGACTAGACTCAGAGACCCAGTACTTC. Its protein is CASSTGLDSETQYF.

In this sample, this clone turned up once. The gene calls are TRBV7-9 and TRBJ1-1; maybe TRBD1 (6 bases). V was shortened by 5 bases and J by 4 bases, with 14 bases between the two germline ends. The CDR3 length is 14 residues. The germline V gene encodes CDR1 SEHNR and CDR2 FQNEAQ (reference sequence). This CDR3 reads CASSPRGGVTEAFF. The CDR3 DNA sequence: TGTGCCAGCAGCCCCCGAGGGGGGGTCACTGAAGCTTTCTTT.

The rearrangement joins TRBV5-1 to TRBJ2-1, with a weak D call TRBD2 (5 bases). CDR1 and CDR2 from the germline V gene are SGHRS and YFSETQ. V lost 6 bases, J lost 9 bases, and 19 bases lay in between. The CDR3 length is 14 residues. The CDR3, as DNA: TGCGCCAGCACGGGTGTACTAGATGGTAGTGAGCAGTTCTTC. Amino acid sequence: CASTGVLDGSEQFF.

CDR3 sequence reads: CASSSEDRECNEQYF. The CDR3 DNA follows: TGTGCCAGCAGCTCCGAGGACAGGGAATGCAACGAGCAGTACTTC. The chain is built from TRBV13 and TRBJ2-7; 8 bases are a match to TRBD1. After removal of 4 bases from V and 5 bases from J, the junction contained 10 bases not matched to a gene. The germline gives CDR1 PRHDT, CDR2 FYEKMQ (reference sequence). The CDR3 contains 15 residues.

About this clone itself: Other DNA sequences in this sample translate to the same CDR3. The chain joins TRBV27 to TRBJ2-1, with a weak D call TRBD1 (6 bases). The V end lost 3 bases, the J end lost 2 bases, and 11 bases lay between the germline ends. Germline V gene lookup returns CDR1 MNHEY and CDR2 SMNVEV (reference sequence). This CDR3 has 15 residues. The CDR3 DNA follows: TGTGCCAGCAGTTTTCAGGGGACGCCCTACAATGAGCAGTTCTTC. This encodes CASSFQGTPYNEQFF.

The gene calls are TRBV4-1 and TRBJ1-4, with no clear D. With 1 base removed from V and 0 bases from J, the gap between germline ends came to 6 bases. Per the germline V gene, CDR1 is MGHRA and CDR2 is YSYEKL. The CDR3 runs 15 residues. CDR3 DNA: TGCGCCAGCAGCCAAGTGGAGGCAACTAATGAAAAACTGTTTTTT. Its translation is CASSQVEATNEKLFF.

The chain joins TRBV28 to TRBJ2-5; 10 positions match TRBD1. From germline, CDR1 is MDHEN and CDR2 SYDVKM. The CDR3 consists of 17 residues. V lost 2 bases to trimming and J lost 3 bases; unmatched junction nucleotides: 9. For the CDR3, the DNA is TGTGCCAGCAGTTTACCTCCCCCCGGGACAGGGGAAGAGACCCAGTACTTC. Translating it yields CASSLPPPGTGEETQYF.